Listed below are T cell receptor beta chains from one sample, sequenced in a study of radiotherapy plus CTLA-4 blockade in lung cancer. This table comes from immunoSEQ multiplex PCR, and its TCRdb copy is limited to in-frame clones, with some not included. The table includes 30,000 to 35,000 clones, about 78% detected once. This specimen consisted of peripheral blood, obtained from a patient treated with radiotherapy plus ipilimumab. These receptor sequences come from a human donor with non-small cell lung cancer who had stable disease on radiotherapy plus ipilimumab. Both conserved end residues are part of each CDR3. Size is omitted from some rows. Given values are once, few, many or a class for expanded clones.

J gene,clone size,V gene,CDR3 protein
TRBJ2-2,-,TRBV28,CASIRPPPNHVSGELFF
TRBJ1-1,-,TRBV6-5,CASSYSGQGTATEAFF
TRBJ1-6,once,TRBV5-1,CASSLQDGYNSPLHF
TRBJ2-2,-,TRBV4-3,CASSLRMSGGELFF
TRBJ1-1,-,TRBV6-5,CASRPTGREAFF
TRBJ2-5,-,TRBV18,CASSLGAEETQYF
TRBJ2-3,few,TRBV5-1,CASSMGLAGGRSTDTQYF
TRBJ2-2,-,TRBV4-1,CASSQEGQGAGTGELFF
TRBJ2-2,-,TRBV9,CASNRQTTDAGELFF
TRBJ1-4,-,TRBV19,CASTLGRTVEKLFF
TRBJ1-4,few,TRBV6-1,CASSDGYEKLFF
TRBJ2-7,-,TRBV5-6,CASSSLQVDSSYEQYF
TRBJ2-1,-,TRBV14,CASSQVFGGSEQFF
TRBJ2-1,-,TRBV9,CASTKLAGAHNEQFF
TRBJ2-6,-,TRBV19,CASSIVGPSGANVLTF
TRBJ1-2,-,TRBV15,CATSREYSGTPDYGYTF
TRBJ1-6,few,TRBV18,CASSPPPANSPLHF
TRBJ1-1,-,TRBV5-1,CASSLDGTGVTEAFF
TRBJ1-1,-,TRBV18,CASAQGRGWLNTEAFF
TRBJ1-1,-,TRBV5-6,CASSLDNGQGDPAFF
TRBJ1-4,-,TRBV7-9,CASSVPGAGEKLFF
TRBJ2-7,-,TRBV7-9,CASSLKMGLYEQYF
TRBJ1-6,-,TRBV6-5,CASSQTQSNSPLHF
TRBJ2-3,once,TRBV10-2,CASRIAGGRDTQYF
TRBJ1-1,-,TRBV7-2,CASSPDRGYTEAFF
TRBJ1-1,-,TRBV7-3,CASSLQGETEAFF
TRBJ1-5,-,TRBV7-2,CASSLVTGGNQPQHF
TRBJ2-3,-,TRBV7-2,CASSLVGTSFTDTQYF
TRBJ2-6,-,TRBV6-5,CASRKIGANVLTF
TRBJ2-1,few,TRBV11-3,CASRPSGGPDEQFF
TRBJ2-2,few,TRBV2,CASTRDRGTGELFF
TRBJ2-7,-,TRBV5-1,CASSSGLAGAHEQYF
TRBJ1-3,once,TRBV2,CASSEGAVSGNTIYF
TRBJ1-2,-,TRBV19,CASSTMTGGGYGYTF
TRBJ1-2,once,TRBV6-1,CASSAQGRGYTF
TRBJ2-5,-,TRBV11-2,CASSSSVRETQYF
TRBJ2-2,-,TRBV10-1,CASSSTGVKAGELFF
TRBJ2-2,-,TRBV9,CASGVGDIPNTGELFF
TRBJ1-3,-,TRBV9,CASSGDRVINTIYF
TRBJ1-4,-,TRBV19,CASSMGHGNEKLFF
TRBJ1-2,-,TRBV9,CASTDGWGRGNYGYTF
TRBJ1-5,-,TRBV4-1,CASSQEEGKDQPQHF
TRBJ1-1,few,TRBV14,CASSQLRQGNTEAFF
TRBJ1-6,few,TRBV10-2,CASSEGQGLVSPLHF
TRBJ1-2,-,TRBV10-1,CASSKDRQGRVNYGYTF
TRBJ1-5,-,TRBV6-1,CASSPSGGSNQPQHF
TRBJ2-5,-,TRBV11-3,CASSYDRGTQYF
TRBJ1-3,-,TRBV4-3,CASSQDPGFGNTIYF
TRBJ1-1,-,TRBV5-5,CASSLAGNTEAFF
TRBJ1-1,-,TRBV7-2,CASSTAGTGKTRTEAFF
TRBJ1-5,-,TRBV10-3,CAISDPGHSNQPQHF
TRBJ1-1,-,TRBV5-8,CASSLTSMNTEAFF
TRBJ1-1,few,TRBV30,CASLQEGHTEAFF
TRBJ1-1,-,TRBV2,CASSEGRVAKTEAFF
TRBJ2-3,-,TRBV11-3,CASSPTGAGGDTQYF